This TCR beta chain was recorded in a study of cytomegalovirus exposure and HLA in healthy donors (TCRdb year 2017). A note on the overall study: An earlier analysis of 550 to 700 of the donors reported 250 to 300 Gb of sequence data and roughly 110 million unique TCR beta sequences from about 179 million T cells. An early release covering more than 500 HLA-typed donors comprised about 300 gigabases of sequencing data and about 90 million unique TCR sequences. The genetic ancestry cluster associated with self-reported Caucasian donors included around 76% of the 398 genotyped donors. The aim of the study was to test whether cataloging public T cell receptors could identify signatures of past pathogen exposure. The study used immunosequencing to profile the T cell repertoires of 600 to 850 subjects and linked those repertoires to cytomegalovirus serostatus. Besides the first cohort of roughly 660 subjects, a separate validation cohort made up of 120 different subjects was used. To predict cytomegalovirus infection status, the study combined high-throughput TCR immunosequencing, statistical association of individual TCRs with disease status, and machine learning. In a later analysis, previously published TCR beta repertoires from several hundred donors were re-analyzed and high-resolution HLA genotyping was added so that TCR occurrence patterns could be studied. In the later analysis, no new phenotypic data were used to find candidate immune exposures; instead, reliance was placed on TCR beta sequences and their occurrence across donors. An earlier analysis of 587 of the donors used high-throughput TCR beta sequencing to judge whether each TCR beta V gene segment behaved as functional or pseudogenic. Donor age, sex, ethnicity and CMV serostatus were collected together with the repertoire data. A later genetic analysis used genome-wide SNP genotypes for about three fifths of the 666 donors, treating that subset as a discovery cohort. Every repertoire in the discovery cohort had been generated on one and the same sequencing platform. HLA typing covered class I and class II loci at four-digit resolution. The number of typed donors differed by locus: roughly 629-630 for A, B, C, DRB1 and DQB1; approximately 540 for DQA1; approximately 610 for DPA1; and around 470 for DPB1. Four to six DR-DQ haplotypes were handled as single units for association and clustering, since linkage in the cohort was strong. On average, around 230,000 unique TCR beta nucleotide sequences were sequenced per donor among 300 to 500 genotyped donors of the cohort, with roughly 20% of those sequences being non-productive. On the study overall, not on this receptor specifically: A later analysis found that HLA-associated TCR beta chains were more clonally expanded and had lower generation probabilities than equally common non-associated chains. A later analysis found that TCR association rates varied across HLA loci, with DRB1 alleles showing the most associated TCRs and HLA-C alleles the fewest. Because HLA typing was unavailable for some donors at each locus, only the typed subset was used in association tests. When HLA alleles, especially DR and DQ, strongly co-occurred, TCR associations were difficult to assign to individual alleles. A few of the identified cytomegalovirus-associated TCR beta chains were confirmed in vitro to be specific for cytomegalovirus antigens. In an earlier analysis of about 540 of the donors, most TCR beta V segments were observed in productive rearrangements about 87% or about 30% of the time, broadly matching IMGT annotations. A later genetic analysis reported fewer N-insertions in productive TCRs among donors in an Asian-associated ancestry cluster than the roughly 700-donor mean. A further reported finding was that TCR beta sequences accurately predicted the HLA-A and HLA-B alleles for most subjects in the first cohort. About 17 rarely observed V segments, including chromosome 9 orphons, were excluded from the earlier analysis of 550 to 700 of the donors because counts were too low. Across donors, most TCR sequences were observed very rarely, whereas some public TCRs were present in many individuals. In a later analysis, several top co-occurrence clusters were reported to appear linked to parvovirus B19, influenza, CMV and Epstein-Barr virus. A later analysis associated 17,000 or so TCR beta sequences with specific HLA alleles at a false discovery rate of 0.05. The 87-base-pair reads could not distinguish some IMGT-functional V segments, including TRBV6-2 and TRBV6-3, so those segments were excluded. Cytomegalovirus status was reported to be diagnosed by the classifier with high specificity and sensitivity in both the original and validation cohorts. The authors suggested that the approach could potentially be extended to other disease states and immunological phenotypes. Correlated functional status among segregating V segments might reflect linkage disequilibrium, but an unknown experimental factor could not be ruled out. Most CMV-associated TCR beta chains appeared to be HLA-restricted in a later analysis, and the HLA associations seemed to be driven largely by CMV exposure. A cluster of highly shared sequence variants was judged likely to be a technical artifact of the sequencing pipeline. For the cohort, immune exposure information was limited to CMV serostatus. The study listed 164 TCR beta chains as associated with cytomegalovirus. This cohort had only TCR beta chains sequenced, and the lack of alpha or paired-chain data limited which features could be detected. Sequencing depth was assumed to be roughly uniform across donors in the presence/absence analyses, though that assumption may not hold. An association between a missense DCLRE1C variant and V-gene and J-gene trimming of TCR beta chains was found in a later genetic analysis and replicated in an independent cohort.

Library preparation was by the immunoSEQ multiplex PCR assay. For the multiplex PCR, a mixture combining 60 forward primers for TCR Vbeta segments and 13 reverse primers for TCR Jbeta segments was used. A multiplex PCR assay on genomic DNA amplified the CDR3 region of rearranged TCR beta genes. On the Illumina HiSeq System, the amplified TCR beta libraries were sequenced as 87-base-pair reads. The study's own analysis went as follows. A later analysis tallied around 82 million unique TCR beta chains across the 660 or so repertoires, and some 10 million of those chains were shared by two or more donors. A nearest-neighbor algorithm error-corrected the raw reads and collapsed the reads into unique sequences, merging closely related sequences to remove PCR and sequencing errors. To assign V, D and J gene segments, CDR3 sequences were aligned to IMGT reference sequences. For a sequence to be retained, a match of at least six nucleotides to both a V gene segment and a J gene segment was required. A rearrangement was called productive if the CDR3 had no stop codons and remained in frame with V and J, and every other rearrangement was called non-productive. Following IMGT convention, CDR3 was defined as the stretch from the second conserved V-encoded cysteine up to the conserved J-encoded phenylalanine. Sequences without an unambiguous match to a single V gene segment were excluded from the earlier analysis of a few hundred of the donors. In an earlier analysis of almost 600 of the donors, a V segment was called functional when productive rearrangements were above 56.7%, and segregating when the standard deviation between donors exceeded 5%. A statistical classification framework was built to diagnose cytomegalovirus status from the catalog of TCR beta chain sequences. V and J gene assignment, in a later analysis, came from comparing TCR nucleotide sequences with IMGT/GENE-DB human TR gene sequences. The TCRdist pipeline was used in a later analysis to assign CDR3 sequences and most-parsimonious VDJ recombination scenarios. In a later analysis, each TCR beta chain was defined by its CDR3 amino acid sequence together with its V-gene family, and reads without a unique V-gene family were excluded. In a later analysis, some 600 highly shared, low-generation-probability nucleotide sequences were removed to address suspected cross-contamination and a sequencing artifact. A later analysis calculated a clonal expansion index for each public chain from normalized within-repertoire ranks of inferred template counts. A later analysis computed generation probabilities with a VDJ recombination model fitted to out-of-frame rearrangements, and checked the results against IGoR. In a later analysis, TCR-TCR, TCR-HLA and TCR-CMV co-occurrence was scored with hypergeometric tests, and a repertoire-size bias correction was applied to TCR pairs. A later analysis estimated false discovery rates by permuting HLA or CMV assignments 20 times. A later analysis grouped co-occurring TCRs with DBSCAN, adding TCRdist sequence similarity when clustering within HLA-allele-positive subsets. Repertoires with fewer than 30,000 or more than 120,000 public chains, plus five repertoires with anomalous nucleotide sharing, were excluded from co-occurrence clustering. TCRdb retrieved this table from immuneACCESS and kept in-frame rearrangements only. Not all clones are present; in checked studies, unresolved V genes account for under half, and no reason is known for the remainder. That table gives V, J and clone size, and the DNA gave D and trimming. For this sample there are roughly 140,000 clones; roughly three quarters appear just once. Roughly 3.4% of the sample is in the top ten clones.

About this clone itself: Which antigen it targets is not known. No much larger clonotype is one base removed from it; base qualities were not supplied.

The cohort comprised around 700 healthy bone marrow donors. At the time of sampling, all cohort members were nominally healthy, though unrecorded immune exposures were likely present. CMV serostatus was recorded as positive for almost 300 and negative for about 55% of the roughly 670 cohort members, whereas no CMV serostatus was recorded for the donor in question. A peripheral blood sample was provided by each donor, and peripheral blood mononuclear cells were used for TCR beta sequencing. Genomic DNA extraction from the blood cell samples was performed with the Qiagen DNeasy Blood Extraction Kit. Counted from cysteine to phenylalanine, this CDR3 has 14 amino acids. Only the CDR3 region is kept as DNA, spanning 42 bases read in frame from base 1. Looking up the germline V gene (reference sequence) yields CDR1 SEHNR and CDR2 FQNEAQ. At the junction V is shortened by 5 bases and J by 3 bases, with 13 bases in between.

The sequence derives from a human donor in good health. In this chain, TRBV7-9 is recombined with TRBJ1-1, and TRBD1 may be the D gene, going by 5 matching bases. The sequencing input was PBMCs. The CDR3 in this case is CASSLRVVDTEAFF. The DNA sequence is as follows: TGTGCCAGCAGCCTCAGGGTTGTGGACACTGAAGCTTTCTTT.